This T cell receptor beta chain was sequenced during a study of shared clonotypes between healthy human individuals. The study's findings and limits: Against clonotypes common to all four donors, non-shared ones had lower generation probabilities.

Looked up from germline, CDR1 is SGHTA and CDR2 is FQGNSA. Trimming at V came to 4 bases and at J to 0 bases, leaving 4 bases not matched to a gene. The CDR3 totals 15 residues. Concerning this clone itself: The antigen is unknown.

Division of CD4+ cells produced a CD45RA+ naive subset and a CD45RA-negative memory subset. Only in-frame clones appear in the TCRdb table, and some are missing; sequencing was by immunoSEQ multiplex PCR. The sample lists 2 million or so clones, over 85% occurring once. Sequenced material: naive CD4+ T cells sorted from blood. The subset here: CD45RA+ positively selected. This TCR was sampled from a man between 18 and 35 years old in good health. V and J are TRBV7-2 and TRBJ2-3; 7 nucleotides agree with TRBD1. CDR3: CASSSGQSSTDTQYF. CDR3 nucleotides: TGTGCCAGCAGCTCGGGACAGTCTAGCACAGATACGCAGTATTTT. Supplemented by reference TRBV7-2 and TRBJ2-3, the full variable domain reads GAGVSQSPSNKVTEKGKDVELRCDPISGHTALYWYRQSLGQGLEFLIYFQGNSAPDKSGLPSDRFSAERTGGSVSTLTIQRTQQEDSAVYLCASSSGQSSTDTQYFGPGTRLTVL.